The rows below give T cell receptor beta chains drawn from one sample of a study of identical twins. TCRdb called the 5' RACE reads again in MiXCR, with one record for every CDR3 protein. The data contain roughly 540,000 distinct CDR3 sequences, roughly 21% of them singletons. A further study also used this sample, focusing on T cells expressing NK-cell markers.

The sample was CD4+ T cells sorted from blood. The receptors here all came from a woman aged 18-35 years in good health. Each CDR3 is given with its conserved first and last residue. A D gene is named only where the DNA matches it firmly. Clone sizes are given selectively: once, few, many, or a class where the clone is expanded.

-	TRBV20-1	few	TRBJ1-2	CSALTKLRDGYTF	TGCAGTGCCCTGACGAAGCTAAGGGATGGCTACACCTTC
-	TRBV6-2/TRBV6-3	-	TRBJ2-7	CASSPGLLSYEQYF	TGTGCCAGCAGTCCAGGCCTCCTCTCCTACGAGCAGTACTTC
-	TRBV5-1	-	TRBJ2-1	CASRPWIGNEQFF	TGCGCCAGCAGACCTTGGATAGGTAATGAGCAGTTCTTC
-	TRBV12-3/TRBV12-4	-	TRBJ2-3	CASSLGPGLTDTQYF	TGTGCCAGCAGTTTAGGGCCGGGACTCACAGATACGCAGTATTTT
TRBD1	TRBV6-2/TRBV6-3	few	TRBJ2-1	CASWTGNEQFF	TGTGCCAGTTGGACAGGGAATGAGCAGTTCTTC
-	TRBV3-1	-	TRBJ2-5	CASSQNMGSIFGETQYF	TGTGCCAGCAGCCAAAATATGGGGTCGATATTCGGAGAGACCCAGTACTTC
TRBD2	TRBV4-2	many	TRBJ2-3	CASSAYQRGGPDTQYF	TGTGCCAGCAGCGCATATCAGCGGGGGGGCCCGGATACGCAGTATTTT
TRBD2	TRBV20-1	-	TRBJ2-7	CSASTSSGGDEQYF	TGCAGTGCTAGCACCTCTAGCGGGGGCGACGAGCAGTACTTC
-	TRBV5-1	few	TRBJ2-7	CASSFSGTTRSYEQYF	TGCGCCAGCAGCTTCTCCGGGACAACCCGTTCCTACGAGCAGTACTTC
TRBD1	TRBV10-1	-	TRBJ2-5	CASSPDRAGGTQYF	TGCGCCAGCAGCCCAGACAGGGCAGGAGGGACCCAGTACTTC
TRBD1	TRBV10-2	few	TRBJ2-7	CASSKGQGNYEQYF	TGCGCCAGCAGTAAGGGACAGGGAAACTACGAGCAGTACTTC
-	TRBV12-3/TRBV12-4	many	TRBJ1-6	CASGSPLHF	TGTGCCAGCGGTTCACCCCTCCACTTT
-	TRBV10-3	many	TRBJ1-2	CAISPGTGHGDGYTF	TGTGCCATCAGCCCCGGGACCGGCCACGGAGATGGCTACACCTTC
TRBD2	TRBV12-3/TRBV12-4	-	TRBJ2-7	CASRRGGYYEQYF	TGTGCCAGCAGGAGGGGAGGGTACTACGAGCAGTACTTC
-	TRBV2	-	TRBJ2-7	CASGTEYEQYF	TGTGCCAGCGGAACAGAGTACGAGCAGTACTTC
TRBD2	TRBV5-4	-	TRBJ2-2	CASSPIAGGTSTGELFF	TGTGCCAGCAGCCCAATAGCGGGAGGTACTTCGACCGGGGAGCTGTTTTTT
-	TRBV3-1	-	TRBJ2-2	CASSQIRGGTGELFF	TGTGCCAGCAGCCAAATCAGGGGGGGCACCGGGGAGCTGTTTTTT
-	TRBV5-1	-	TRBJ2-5	CASRVDRDLETQYF	TGCGCCAGCAGAGTGGACAGAGACCTGGAGACCCAGTACTTC
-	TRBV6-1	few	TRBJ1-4	CASRPGETNEKLFF	TGTGCCAGCAGACCGGGAGAGACAAATGAAAAACTGTTTTTT
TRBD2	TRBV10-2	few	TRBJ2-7	CASGALRTSGSYEQYF	TGCGCCAGCGGGGCATTAAGGACTAGCGGGAGTTACGAGCAGTACTTC
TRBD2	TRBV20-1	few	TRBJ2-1	CSVPGLAGAAFF	TGCAGTGTTCCGGGACTAGCGGGAGCTGCATTCTTC
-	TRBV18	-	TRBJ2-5	CASSPRQTQETQYF	TGTGCCAGCTCCCCAAGACAGACCCAAGAGACCCAGTACTTC
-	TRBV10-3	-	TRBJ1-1	CAIRGGVNTEAFF	TGTGCCATCAGAGGAGGGGTGAACACTGAAGCTTTCTTT
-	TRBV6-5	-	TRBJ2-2	CASSYGGRNTGELFF	TGTGCCAGCAGTTACGGGGGGAGGAACACCGGGGAGCTGTTTTTT
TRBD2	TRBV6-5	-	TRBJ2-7	CASSYSLAGTYEQYF	TGTGCCAGCAGTTATTCTCTAGCGGGGACGTACGAGCAGTACTTC
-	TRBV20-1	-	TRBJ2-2	CSAPDSTGELFF	TGCAGTGCCCCGGACAGCACCGGGGAGCTGTTTTTT
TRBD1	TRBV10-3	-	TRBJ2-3	CAISENRGGTDTQYF	TGTGCCATCAGTGAGAACAGGGGTGGCACAGATACGCAGTATTTT
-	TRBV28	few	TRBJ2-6	CASSFEHSGANVLTF	TGTGCCAGCAGTTTTGAACACTCTGGGGCCAACGTCCTGACTTTC
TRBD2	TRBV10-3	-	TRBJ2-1	CAINPREGQGNEQFF	TGTGCCATCAACCCGCGGGAGGGCCAAGGCAATGAGCAGTTCTTC
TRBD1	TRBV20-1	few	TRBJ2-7	CSASPLQGVTYEQYF	TGCAGTGCTAGTCCTTTACAGGGGGTAACCTACGAGCAGTACTTC
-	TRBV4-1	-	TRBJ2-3	CASSQGPGSPTDTQYF	TGCGCCAGCAGCCAAGGGCCGGGATCCCCGACAGATACGCAGTATTTT
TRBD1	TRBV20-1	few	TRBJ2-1	CSATDRGSEQFF	TGCAGTGCTACAGACAGGGGGTCAGAGCAGTTCTTC
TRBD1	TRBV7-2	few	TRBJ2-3	CASTRTGFTDTQYF	TGTGCCAGCACCAGGACAGGGTTCACAGATACGCAGTATTTT
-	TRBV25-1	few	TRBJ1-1	CASRQTTNTEAFF	TGTGCCAGCAGACAAACAACGAACACTGAAGCTTTCTTT
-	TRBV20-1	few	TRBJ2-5	CSARDGETQYF	TGCAGTGCTAGAGATGGGGAGACCCAGTACTTC
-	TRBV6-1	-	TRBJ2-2	CASRRLVDTGELFF	TGTGCCAGCAGGCGACTAGTGGACACCGGGGAGCTGTTTTTT
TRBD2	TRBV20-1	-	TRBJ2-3	CSASRDYPDGTQYF	TGCAGTGCTTCCCGGGACTATCCTGATGGTACGCAGTATTTT
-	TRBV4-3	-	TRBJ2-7	CASSQDLTATGEQYF	TGCGCCAGCAGCCAAGATCTTACGGCAACGGGCGAGCAGTACTTC
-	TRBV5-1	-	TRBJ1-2	CASSLGGRGSGGYTF	TGCGCCAGCAGCTTGGGCGGCCGGGGGTCGGGCGGCTACACCTTC
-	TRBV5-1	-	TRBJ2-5	CASSLGSGHQETQYF	TGCGCCAGCAGCTTGGGCTCGGGCCACCAAGAGACCCAGTACTTC
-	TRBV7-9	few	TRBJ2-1	CASLPNGPYNEQFF	TGTGCCAGCCTACCCAATGGTCCTTACAATGAGCAGTTCTTC
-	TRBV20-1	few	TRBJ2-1	CSAATPSSYNEQFF	TGCAGTGCTGCGACGCCCAGCTCCTACAATGAGCAGTTCTTC
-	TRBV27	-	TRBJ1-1	CASSWAGRNTEAFF	TGTGCCAGCAGTTGGGCAGGGAGGAACACTGAAGCTTTCTTT
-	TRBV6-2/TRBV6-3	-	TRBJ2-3	CASTEPGRPRGDTQYF	TGTGCCAGCACAGAACCGGGTCGACCGCGCGGGGATACGCAGTATTTT
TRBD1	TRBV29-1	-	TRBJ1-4	CSAMPGQGEEKLFF	TGCAGCGCGATGCCGGGACAGGGGGAAGAAAAACTGTTTTTT
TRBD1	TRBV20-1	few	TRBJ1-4	CSAEPGAGGAKLFF	TGCAGTGCCGAACCGGGCGCAGGGGGCGCGAAACTGTTTTTT
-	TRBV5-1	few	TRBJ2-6	CASSLSPLSGANVLTF	TGCGCCAGCAGCTTGAGTCCTCTCTCTGGGGCCAACGTCCTGACTTTC
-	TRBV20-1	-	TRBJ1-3	CSASEGGSGNTIYF	TGCAGTGCTAGCGAGGGCGGGAGTGGAAACACCATATATTTT